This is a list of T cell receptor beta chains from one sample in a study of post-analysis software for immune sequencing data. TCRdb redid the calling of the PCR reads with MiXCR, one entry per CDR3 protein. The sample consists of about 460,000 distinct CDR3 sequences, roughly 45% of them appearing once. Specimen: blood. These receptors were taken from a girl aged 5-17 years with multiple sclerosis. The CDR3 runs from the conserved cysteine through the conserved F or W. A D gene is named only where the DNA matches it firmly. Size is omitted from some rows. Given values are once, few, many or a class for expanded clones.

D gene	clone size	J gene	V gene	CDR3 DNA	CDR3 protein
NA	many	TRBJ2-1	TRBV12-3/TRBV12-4	TGTGCCAGCAGCCTCCGCGGGATAAATTCCAATGAGCAGTTCTTC	CASSLRGINSNEQFF
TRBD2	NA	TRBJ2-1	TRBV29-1	TGCAGCGTGGGGGGTCTAGCGGCTTATTCCTACAATGAGCAGTTCTTC	CSVGGLAAYSYNEQFF
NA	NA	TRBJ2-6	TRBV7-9	TGTGCCAGCAGCCTGAGGTCCGAGACTAGATACTCTGGGGCCAACGTCCTGACTTTC	CASSLRSETRYSGANVLTF
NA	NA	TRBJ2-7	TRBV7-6	TGTGCCAGCAGCCCGATGGGCGAGCAGTACTTC	CASSPMGEQYF
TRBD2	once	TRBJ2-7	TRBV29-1	TGCAGCGTGCTCGGACTAGCGGGAACCTACGAGCAGTACTTC	CSVLGLAGTYEQYF
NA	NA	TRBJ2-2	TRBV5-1	TGCGCCAGCAGCTTGCGGCAGGGTCACACCGGGGAGCTGTTTTTT	CASSLRQGHTGELFF
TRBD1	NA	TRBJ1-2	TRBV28	TGTGCCAGCAGGGAGTTCCAGCAGGGGGCATACGGCTACACCTTC	CASREFQQGAYGYTF
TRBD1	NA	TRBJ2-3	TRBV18	TGTGCCAGCTCACCAAGGACAGGGAGCCCAGATACGCAGTATTTT	CASSPRTGSPDTQYF
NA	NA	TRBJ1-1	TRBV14	TGTGCCAGCAAGGAGTTAGGCAGGACCATGAACACTGAAGCTTTCTTT	CASKELGRTMNTEAFF
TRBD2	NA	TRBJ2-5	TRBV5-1	TGCGCCAGCAGCTTTGCGGGAGAAGGGTCAGAGACCCAGTACTTC	CASSFAGEGSETQYF
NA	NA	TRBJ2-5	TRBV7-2	TGTGCCAGCAGCCCAAAACTAGCCCTCCCGCAGTACTTC	CASSPKLALPQYF
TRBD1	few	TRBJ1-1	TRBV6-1	TGTGCCAGCAGTGAAAACAGGGGGACTGAAGCTTTCTTT	CASSENRGTEAFF
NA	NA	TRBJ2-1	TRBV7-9	TGTGCCAGCAGCTTAGGGAGAAACCCCCCTAATAATGAGCAGTTCTTC	CASSLGRNPPNNEQFF
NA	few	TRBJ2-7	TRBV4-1	TGCGCCAGCAGCCAGGACTTCTCCTACGAGCAGTACTTC	CASSQDFSYEQYF
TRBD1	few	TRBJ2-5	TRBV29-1	TGCAGCGTTGATCCGACAGGGACAGAGACCCAGTACTTC	CSVDPTGTETQYF
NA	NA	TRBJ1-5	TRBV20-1	TGCAGTGCTAGACAGGGTCGGAATCAGCCCCAGCATTTT	CSARQGRNQPQHF
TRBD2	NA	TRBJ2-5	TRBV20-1	TGCAGTGCTAGGGGGACTAGCGGCCGGGGGTTCCAAGAGACCCAGTACTTC	CSARGTSGRGFQETQYF
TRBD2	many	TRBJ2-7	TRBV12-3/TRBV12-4	TGTGCCAGCAGTTTAGTCAGCGGGAGGGGCGAGCAGTACTTC	CASSLVSGRGEQYF
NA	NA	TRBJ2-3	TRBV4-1	TGCGCCAGCAGCCAAGATACGCAGTATTTT	CASSQDTQYF
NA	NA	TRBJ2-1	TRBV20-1	TGCAGTGCAAATCAACGGAATGAGCGGTTCTTC	CSANQRNERFF
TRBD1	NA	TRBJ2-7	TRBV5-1	TGCGCCAGCAGCCTGGGACAGGGGGGTTGGGAGCAGTACTTC	CASSLGQGGWEQYF
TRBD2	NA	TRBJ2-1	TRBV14	TGTGCCAGCAGCCAAGCTGTGACTAGCGGAGGCCCCAATGAGCAGTTCTTC	CASSQAVTSGGPNEQFF
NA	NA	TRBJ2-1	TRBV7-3	TGTGCCAGCAGCATGGGACAGGGGGGTATCGCTAGCGGGAGAAAGCAGTTCTTC	CASSMGQGGIASGRKQFF
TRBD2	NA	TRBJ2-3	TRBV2	TGTGCCAGCAGTTTCGATAGCGGGAGTAGAAGAGATACGCAGTATTTT	CASSFDSGSRRDTQYF
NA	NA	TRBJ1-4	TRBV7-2	TGTGCCAGCAGCTTACTGGGACACCGGACTAATGAAAAACTGTTTTTT	CASSLLGHRTNEKLFF
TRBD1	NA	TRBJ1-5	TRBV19	TGTGCCAGCACCGGGACAGGGGCCGGTCAGCCCCAGCATTTT	CASTGTGAGQPQHF
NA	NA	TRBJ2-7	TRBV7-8	TGTGCCAGCAGCTTAGTGATAGAGGGCTACGAGCAGTACTTC	CASSLVIEGYEQYF
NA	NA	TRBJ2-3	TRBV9	TGTGCCAGCAGCGTCTCAGGGAGCCGCAGTGGCCCCACAGATACGCAGTATTTT	CASSVSGSRSGPTDTQYF
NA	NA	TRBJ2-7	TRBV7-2	TGTGCCAGCAGCTTAGCCGGTGGCAGGAATTACGAGCAGTACTTC	CASSLAGGRNYEQYF
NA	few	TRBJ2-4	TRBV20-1	TGCAGTGCTAGAATGCACCCCAACATTCAGTACTTC	CSARMHPNIQYF
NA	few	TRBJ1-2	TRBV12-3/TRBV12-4	TGTGCCAGCAGTTTCGGGGTCTACTATGGCTACACCTTC	CASSFGVYYGYTF
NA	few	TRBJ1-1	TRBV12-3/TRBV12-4	TGTGCCAGCAGTCTCCAAGTGAACACTGAAGCTTTCTTT	CASSLQVNTEAFF
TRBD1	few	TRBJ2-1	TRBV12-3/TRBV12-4	TGTGCCAGCAGATCCACCGGGACAGGGTCCAATGAGCAGTTCTTC	CASRSTGTGSNEQFF
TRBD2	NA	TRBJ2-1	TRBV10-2	TGCGCCAGCAGTGAGGTATCAAGAGGCGGGAGGCCCCACAATGAGCAGTTCTTC	CASSEVSRGGRPHNEQFF
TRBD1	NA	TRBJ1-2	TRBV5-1	TGCGCCAGCAGCTTGTACCGGGACAGAGTCTATGGCTACACCTTC	CASSLYRDRVYGYTF
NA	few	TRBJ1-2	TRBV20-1	TGCAGACCTCAGGGACACATAGAATTAGACTATGGCTACACCTTC	CRPQGHIELDYGYTF
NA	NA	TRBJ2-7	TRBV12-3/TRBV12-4	TGTGCCAGCAGTTTAGCGGCTCAACAGGGCGAGCAGTACTTC	CASSLAAQQGEQYF
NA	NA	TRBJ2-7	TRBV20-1	TGCAGTGCTAGAGATCGGGCAGGGAGGTACGAGCAGTACTTC	CSARDRAGRYEQYF
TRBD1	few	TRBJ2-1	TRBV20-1	TGCAGTGCTACCCGGGACAGGGGAAATGAGCAGTTCTTC	CSATRDRGNEQFF